This T cell receptor (beta chain) appears in the sequencing data of a study of shared clonotypes between healthy human individuals. Study-level results: Naive subsets tended to show greater estimated richness than memory subsets. Naive CD4 clonotypes were shared across several donors at approximately 5.3%.

Concerning this clone: Its cognate antigen is unknown.

V gave up 1 base and J gave up 2 bases, with 6 bases separating them. Germline CDR1 and CDR2: SSHAT and FNYEAQ (reference sequence). CDR3 size: 15 residues. Produced via immunoSEQ multiplex PCR; TCRdb's table is partial and in-frame only. The sample holds about 2.3 million clones, around 93% seen once. The source material was naive CD4+ T cells from PBMCs. Noted subset: CD45RA+ positively selected. This chain links TRBV7-7 with TRBJ2-6, with D hard to call. This receptor was obtained from a man younger than 30 in good health. Some clones in this sample may be carry-over from other donors' samples. In DNA, the CDR3 is TGTGCCAGCAGCTTAGGGCAGGCTGGGGCCAACGTCCTGACTTTC. It codes for CASSLGQAGANVLTF.